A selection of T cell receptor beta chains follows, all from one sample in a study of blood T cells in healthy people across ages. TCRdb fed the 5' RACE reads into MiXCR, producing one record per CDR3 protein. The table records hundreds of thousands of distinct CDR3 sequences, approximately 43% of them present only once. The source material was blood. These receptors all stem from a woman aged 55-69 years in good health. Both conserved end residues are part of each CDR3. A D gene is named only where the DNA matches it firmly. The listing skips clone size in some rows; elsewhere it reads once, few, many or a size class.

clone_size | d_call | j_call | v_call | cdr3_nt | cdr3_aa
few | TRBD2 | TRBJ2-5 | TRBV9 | TGTGCCAGCAGCGCCTTTACTCTAGCGGGGGGGCAAGAGACCCAGTACTTC | CASSAFTLAGGQETQYF
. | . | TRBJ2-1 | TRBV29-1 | TGCAGCGTCCGGGGGGCCCGAAGCTCCTACAATGAGCAGTTCTTC | CSVRGARSSYNEQFF
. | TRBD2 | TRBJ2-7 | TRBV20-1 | TGCAGTGCTAATCCCACGGGACTAGCGGGAGTGATCGACGAGCAGTACTTC | CSANPTGLAGVIDEQYF
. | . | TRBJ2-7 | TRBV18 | TGTGCCAGCTCACCTATGGACATCTACGAGCAGTACTTC | CASSPMDIYEQYF
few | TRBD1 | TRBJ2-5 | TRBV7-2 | TGTGCCAGCAGCTCCAGGACAGGGTTGGCAGAGACCCAGTACTTC | CASSSRTGLAETQYF
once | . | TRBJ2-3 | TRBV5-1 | TGCGCCAGCAGCCCGAGCGGACCCGGCCCAGATACGCAGTATTTT | CASSPSGPGPDTQYF
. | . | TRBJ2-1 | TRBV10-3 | TGTGCCATCAGTACGGGACCAGACGCGAATGAGCAGTTCTTC | CAISTGPDANEQFF
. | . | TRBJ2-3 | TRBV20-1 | TGCAGTAGCCGCCCTGGTAGCGCAGATACGCAGTATTTT | CSSRPGSADTQYF
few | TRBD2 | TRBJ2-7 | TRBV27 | TGTGCCAGCAGTTTTGCTAGCGGGGTAGAGCAGTACTTC | CASSFASGVEQYF
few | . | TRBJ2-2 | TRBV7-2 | TGTGCCAGCAGAACGACAGGCCAAGCCGGGGAGCTGTTTTTT | CASRTTGQAGELFF
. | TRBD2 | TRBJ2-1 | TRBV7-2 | TGTGCCAGCAGTTCTACTAGCGGGGTCCTCTCCTACAATGAGCAGTTCTTC | CASSSTSGVLSYNEQFF
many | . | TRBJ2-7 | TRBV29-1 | TGCAGCGTTGAAGATCGAGAGGGGGGCAGGGACTACGAGCAGTACTTC | CSVEDREGGRDYEQYF
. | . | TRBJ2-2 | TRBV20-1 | TGCAGTGCCGACAGAGGAACCGGGGAGCTGTTTTTT | CSADRGTGELFF
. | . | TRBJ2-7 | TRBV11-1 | TGTGCCAGCAGCCCACTAAGAGGGACCTACGAGCAGTACTTC | CASSPLRGTYEQYF
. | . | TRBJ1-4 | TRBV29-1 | TGCAGCGTTGAAGGAGGGAGTGAAAAACTGTTTTTT | CSVEGGSEKLFF
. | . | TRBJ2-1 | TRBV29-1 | TGCAGCTTTCCCCCAGGGGACTATTACAATGAGCAGTTCTTC | CSFPPGDYYNEQFF
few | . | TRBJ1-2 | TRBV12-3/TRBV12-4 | TGTGCCAGCAGTCTCAATCCCACAGGGGGCTACACCTTC | CASSLNPTGGYTF
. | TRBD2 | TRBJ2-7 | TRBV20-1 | TGCAGTGCTGGAGGACTAGCATACGAGCAGTACTTC | CSAGGLAYEQYF
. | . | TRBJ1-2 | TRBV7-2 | TGTGCCAGCAGCTTATCAGGGTGGGGCTACACCTTC | CASSLSGWGYTF
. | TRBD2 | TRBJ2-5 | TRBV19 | TGTGCCAGTAGTAAGACTAGCGGTGGGGAGACCCAGTACTTC | CASSKTSGGETQYF
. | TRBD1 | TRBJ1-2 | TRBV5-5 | TGTGCCAGCAGCTTGGGAGGGGGCGAGGTCTACACCTTC | CASSLGGGEVYTF
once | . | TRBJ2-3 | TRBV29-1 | TGCAGCGGGGAGGAGTGCACAGATACGCAGTATTTT | CSGEECTDTQYF
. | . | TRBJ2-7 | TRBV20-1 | TGCAGTGTAGAGTGGGGCAATGAGCAGTACTTC | CSVEWGNEQYF
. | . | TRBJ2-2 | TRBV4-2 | TGTGCCAGCAGCGCCATAGCAGCGTCCGGGGAGCTGTTTTTT | CASSAIAASGELFF
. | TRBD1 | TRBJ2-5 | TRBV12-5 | TGTGCTAGTGGTTCCTCACAGGGGGCCCCACAGTACTTC | CASGSSQGAPQYF
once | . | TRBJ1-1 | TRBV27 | TGTGTCAGCAGTTTGAAGACTTACACTGAAGCTTTCTTT | CVSSLKTYTEAFF
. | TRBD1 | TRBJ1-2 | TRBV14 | TGTGCCAGCAGCCAAGATCGGAGACAGGGCCTCTATGGCTACACCTTC | CASSQDRRQGLYGYTF
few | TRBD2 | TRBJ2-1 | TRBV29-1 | TGCGGAGGCGGGAGAGACTACAATGAGCAGTTCTTC | CGGGRDYNEQFF
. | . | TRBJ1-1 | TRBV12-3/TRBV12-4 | TGTGCCAGCAGTTTTAGAAAGGCTGAAGCTTTCTTT | CASSFRKAEAFF
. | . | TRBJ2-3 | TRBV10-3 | TGTGCCATCAGTGAGCCGGACGAATACACAGATACGCAGTATTTT | CAISEPDEYTDTQYF
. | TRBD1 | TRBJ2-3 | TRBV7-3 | TGTGCCAGCAGCCACCGGGACAGGCGCACAGATACGCAGTATTTT | CASSHRDRRTDTQYF
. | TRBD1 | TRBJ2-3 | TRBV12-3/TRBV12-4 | TGTGCCAGCAGTCGGCCTCCGGGACAGAGAGCAGATACGCAGTATTTT | CASSRPPGQRADTQYF
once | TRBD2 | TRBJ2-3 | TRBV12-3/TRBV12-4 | TGTGCCGGCAGTTTTAGTAGCGGGGGGACAGATACGCAGTATTTT | CAGSFSSGGTDTQYF
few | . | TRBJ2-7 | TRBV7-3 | TGTGCCAGCAGCTTCACAGGGTGGGGCGAGCAGTACTTC | CASSFTGWGEQYF
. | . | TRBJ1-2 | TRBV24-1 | TGTGCCACCAGTGATTCCGCAGGGACCTATGGCTACACCTTC | CATSDSAGTYGYTF
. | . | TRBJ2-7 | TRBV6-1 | TGTGCCAGCAGTCCCAGGGCAGGGTACACCTACGAGCAGTACTTC | CASSPRAGYTYEQYF
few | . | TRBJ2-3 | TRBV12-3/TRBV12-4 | TGTGCCAGCATGGCGGGACTTACTAGCACAGATACGCAGTATTTT | CASMAGLTSTDTQYF
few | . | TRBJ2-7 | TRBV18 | TGTGCCAGCTCACCACCGAGTACCGGGGCCCTCGGGGAGCAGTACTTC | CASSPPSTGALGEQYF
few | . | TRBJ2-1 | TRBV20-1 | TGCAGTGCTAGAAGGGTCGGGGTTAGCGGAGATTTTTTGGTTGAGCAGTTCTTC | CSARRVGVSGDFLVEQFF
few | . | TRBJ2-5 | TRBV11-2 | TGTGCCAGCAGCTTAGTATACAGGGAATTGGAGACCCAGTACTTC | CASSLVYRELETQYF